A single T cell receptor (beta chain) is shown here with its context. The data were obtained in a study of blood T cell repertoires in COVID-19. About the study: Some COVID-19 samples were acute and others convalescent; all came from the United States, Italy and Spain.

Repertoires were generated with immunoSEQ multiplex PCR, while TCRdb's copy carries only in-frame clones and drops some. Seen here are approximately 99,000 clones, around 83% observed once, and the top ten hold just under 2%. This CDR3 is built from 17 residues. Trimming left V 5 bases short and J 0 bases short, with 18 bases between. Germline CDR1 is SGHRS and CDR2 is YFSETQ. This TCR came from a man between 65 and 80 years old with active or convalescent COVID-19. V usage is TRBV5-1 and J usage is TRBJ1-3; D is uncertain. Sequenced material: peripheral blood. CDR3 sequence: CASSPSDGMSSGNTIYF. DNA of the CDR3: TGCGCCAGCAGTCCCTCCGACGGGATGAGCTCTGGAAACACCATATATTTT.